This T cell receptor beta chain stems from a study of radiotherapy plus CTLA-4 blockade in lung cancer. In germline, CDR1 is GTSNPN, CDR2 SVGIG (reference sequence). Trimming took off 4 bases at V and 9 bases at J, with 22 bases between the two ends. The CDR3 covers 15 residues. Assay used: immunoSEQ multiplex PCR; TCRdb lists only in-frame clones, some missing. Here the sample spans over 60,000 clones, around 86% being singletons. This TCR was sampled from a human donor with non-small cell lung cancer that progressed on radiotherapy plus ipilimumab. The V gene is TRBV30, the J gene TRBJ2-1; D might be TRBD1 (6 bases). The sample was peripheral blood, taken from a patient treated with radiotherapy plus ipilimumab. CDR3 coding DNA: TGTGCCTGGAATGATCAAGGCGGACCCAGGGGTGAGCAGTTCTTC. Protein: CAWNDQGGPRGEQFF.